Listed below are T cell receptor beta chains from one sample, sequenced in a study of CD4 T cells in relation to SARS-CoV-2 and coronaviruses. The antigens of these receptors remain unknown. Using immunoSEQ multiplex PCR, the repertoire was profiled, and TCRdb retains in-frame clones only, with some absent. The sample has approximately 17,000 clones, 78% seen once. What was sequenced was CD4+ T cells from PBMCs, cultured in vitro. These TCRs come from a human donor in good health. Each CDR3 is given with its conserved first and last residue. The order of the fields is V gene, clone size, J gene, D gene, CDR3 protein, CDR3 DNA. The D gene is left open where the match is weak. Size values are once, few and many counts, or a class for expanded clones, and some rows have none.

>TRBV27|-|TRBJ1-2|-
CASSLRGDGYGYTF
TGTGCCAGCAGTTTAAGGGGAGATGGCTATGGCTACACCTTC
>TRBV5-5|-|TRBJ1-3|-
CASSLGSGNTIYF
TGTGCCAGCAGCTTAGGCAGTGGAAACACCATATATTTT
>TRBV27|-|TRBJ1-1|-
CASSSNNEVEAFF
TGTGCCAGCAGTTCCAATAATGAGGTGGAAGCTTTCTTT
>TRBV3-1/TRBV3-2|once|TRBJ2-5|TRBD1
CASSPRTGQETQYF
TGTGCCAGCAGCCCCCGGACAGGCCAAGAGACCCAGTACTTC
>TRBV6-5|-|TRBJ2-7|TRBD2
CASIEVAGPYEQYF
TGTGCCAGCATCGAGGTAGCGGGGCCCTACGAGCAGTACTTC
>TRBV30|-|TRBJ2-2|-
CAWISPGANTGELFF
TGTGCCTGGATCTCCCCGGGGGCGAACACCGGGGAGCTGTTTTTT
>TRBV10-3|-|TRBJ1-1|-
CAISESTVLTANTEAFF
TGTGCCATCAGTGAGTCGACCGTCCTCACAGCGAACACTGAAGCTTTCTTT
>TRBV18|-|TRBJ2-7|-
CASSPREGVHEQYF
TGTGCCAGCTCCCCTAGGGAGGGGGTCCACGAGCAGTACTTC
>TRBV28|-|TRBJ1-2|-
CASSLQGLNNYGYTF
TGTGCCAGCAGTTTGCAGGGGCTAAATAACTATGGCTACACCTTC
>TRBV24-1|-|TRBJ2-1|TRBD1
CATSVPAGTGEHNEQFF
TGTGCCACCAGTGTACCCGCCGGGACAGGGGAGCACAATGAGCAGTTCTTC
>TRBV6-5|-|TRBJ1-2|-
CASSDMNNYGYTF
TGTGCCAGCAGCGACATGAACAACTATGGCTACACCTTC
>TRBV4-1|once|TRBJ2-1|TRBD2
CASSQGGASGNNEQFF
TGCGCCAGCAGCCAAGGTGGGGCTAGCGGAAACAATGAGCAGTTCTTC
>TRBV9|-|TRBJ1-2|-
CASSVGRTYGYTF
TGTGCCAGCAGCGTAGGGAGGACCTATGGCTACACCTTC
>TRBV10-3|once|TRBJ2-7|TRBD1
CAISEEGQGAYEQYF
TGTGCCATCAGTGAAGAGGGACAGGGGGCCTACGAGCAGTACTTC
>TRBV7-2|-|TRBJ1-4|-
CASSQATNEKLFF
TGTGCCAGCTCACAGGCAACTAATGAAAAACTGTTTTTT
>TRBV11-2|-|TRBJ2-7|TRBD2
CASSSTSGRVYEQYF
TGTGCCAGCAGCTCCACTAGCGGGAGGGTATACGAGCAGTACTTC
>TRBV12-3/TRBV12-4|-|TRBJ2-3|-
CASSLADTQYF
TGTGCCAGCAGTCTAGCAGATACGCAGTATTTT
>TRBV11-2|few|TRBJ1-1|-
CASSLDQWRSTVRAEAFF
TGTGCCAGCAGCTTAGATCAGTGGAGGTCGACTGTTCGCGCTGAAGCTTTCTTT
>TRBV9|-|TRBJ2-1|TRBD2
CASSVGGGGYNEQFF
TGTGCCAGCAGCGTAGGTGGCGGGGGCTACAATGAGCAGTTCTTC
>TRBV23-1|-|TRBJ1-1|-
CASSHTGCAEAFF
TGCGCCAGCAGTCACACAGGCTGCGCTGAAGCTTTCTTT
>TRBV3-1/TRBV3-2|few|TRBJ2-2|TRBD2
CASMRGGSPGELFF
TGTGCCAGCATGAGAGGCGGGAGCCCCGGGGAGCTGTTTTTT
>TRBV28|-|TRBJ2-1|TRBD2
CASSLPSGISYNEQFF
TGTGCCAGCAGTTTACCTAGCGGGATCTCCTACAATGAGCAGTTCTTC
>TRBV24-1|-|TRBJ2-1|TRBD2
CATSERTSGDYNEQFF
TGTGCCACCAGTGAACGGACTAGCGGGGATTACAATGAGCAGTTCTTC
>TRBV5-1|-|TRBJ1-4|TRBD1
CASRLQTGGNEKLFF
TGCGCCAGCAGGCTTCAGACAGGGGGTAATGAAAAACTGTTTTTT
>TRBV5-1|-|TRBJ1-1|TRBD1
CASSPRTGDLNTEAFF
TGCGCCAGCAGCCCCAGGACAGGGGATCTGAACACTGAAGCTTTCTTT
>TRBV18|few|TRBJ1-2|TRBD1
CASSPTGTGTLYGYTF
TGTGCCAGCTCACCAACCGGGACAGGGACCCTCTATGGCTACACCTTC
>TRBV7-3|-|TRBJ2-6|-
CASSQGPGANVLTF
TGTGCCAGCTCCCAGGGTCCTGGGGCCAACGTCCTGACTTTC
>TRBV7-9|-|TRBJ1-1|-
CASSLYQGKNTEAFF
TGTGCCAGCAGCTTATATCAGGGGAAGAACACTGAAGCTTTCTTT
>TRBV2|-|TRBJ1-1|-
CASSGGRGGTEAFF
TGTGCCAGCAGTGGGGGTCGCGGGGGCACTGAAGCTTTCTTT
>TRBV18|-|TRBJ1-1|-
CASSPQGGWNTEAFF
TGTGCCAGCTCACCACAGGGGGGCTGGAACACTGAAGCTTTCTTT
>TRBV18|-|TRBJ2-7|TRBD2
CASSPLAGGIYEQYF
TGTGCCAGCTCGCCACTAGCGGGAGGGATCTACGAGCAGTACTTC
>TRBV27|-|TRBJ2-1|-
CASSIERLNEQFF
TGTGCCAGCAGTATCGAGCGTTTAAATGAGCAGTTCTTC
>TRBV30|-|TRBJ2-5|TRBD1
CAWRGTDRETQYF
TGTGCCTGGAGGGGGACGGACAGGGAGACCCAGTACTTC
>TRBV24-1|once|TRBJ2-1|-
CATSDWAYARNEQFF
TGTGCCACCAGTGATTGGGCTTATGCCAGGAATGAGCAGTTCTTC
>TRBV5-6|-|TRBJ1-4|-
CASSPQERKLFF
TGTGCCAGCAGCCCGCAGGAGAGAAAACTGTTTTTT
>TRBV7-9|-|TRBJ1-2|-
CASSYPDRNNYGYTF
TGTGCCAGCAGCTATCCCGACAGAAATAACTATGGCTACACCTTC
>TRBV6-5|-|TRBJ1-1|TRBD1
CASSPGQGKTEAFF
TGTGCCAGCAGCCCCGGACAGGGAAAAACTGAAGCTTTCTTT
>TRBV9|-|TRBJ2-5|-
CASSVGQRQETQYF
TGTGCCAGCAGCGTTGGCCAGAGACAAGAGACCCAGTACTTC
>TRBV18|-|TRBJ1-2|TRBD1
CASSPTGQGSVYGYTF
TGTGCCAGCTCACCAACGGGACAGGGATCGGTCTATGGCTACACCTTC
>TRBV5-1|-|TRBJ1-2|-
CASSPDQGNYGYTF
TGCGCCAGCAGCCCTGACCAGGGGAACTATGGCTACACCTTC
>TRBV2|-|TRBJ2-7|-
CASRVLALEQYF
TGTGCCAGCCGGGTCCTTGCTCTAGAGCAGTACTTC
>TRBV2|-|TRBJ2-2|TRBD2
CASSAPGTSGSPGELFF
TGTGCCAGCAGTGCCCCCGGCACTAGCGGTTCGCCCGGGGAGCTGTTTTTT
>TRBV4-1|few|TRBJ2-6|-
CASRDNTGANVLTF
TGCGCCAGCAGGGACAATACAGGGGCCAACGTCCTGACTTTC
>TRBV7-3|-|TRBJ2-1|-
CASSLSSDEQFF
TGTGCCAGCAGCTTATCTAGCGATGAGCAGTTCTTC
>TRBV10-3|-|TRBJ1-2|TRBD1
CAISGQGSDGYTF
TGTGCCATCAGTGGACAGGGGTCAGATGGCTACACCTTC
>TRBV5-8|-|TRBJ2-1|-
CASSLEGGGWSEQFF
TGTGCCAGCAGCTTGGAGGGCGGGGGCTGGTCGGAGCAGTTCTTC
>TRBV6-5|-|TRBJ1-4|-
CASSYSTLIGEKLFF
TGTGCCAGCAGCTACTCTACCCTTATCGGGGAAAAACTGTTTTTT
>TRBV5-1|-|TRBJ2-7|-
CASSKLSGQPTYEQYF
TGCGCCAGCAGCAAACTAAGTGGGCAGCCGACCTACGAGCAGTACTTC
>TRBV9|-|TRBJ2-3|-
CASSVAWQKTDTQYF
TGTGCCAGCAGCGTAGCCTGGCAGAAGACAGATACGCAGTATTTT
>TRBV28|-|TRBJ1-5|-
CASSLYWRGGGNQPQHF
TGTGCCAGCAGTTTATATTGGCGGGGAGGAGGCAATCAGCCCCAGCATTTT